The 21 T cell receptor beta chains presented below share a single source sample, sequenced in a study of shared clonotypes between healthy human individuals. Positive CCR7 selection of CD45RO-negative cells yielded the naive CD8 cells, and terminally differentiated effector memory CD45RA+ cells were excluded. Libraries were prepared by immunoSEQ multiplex PCR; TCRdb keeps only in-frame clonotypes and omits some of them. Here the sample spans hundreds of thousands of clones, approximately 96% being singletons. Sequencing was done on a sample of naive CD8+ T cells sorted from blood. The receptors derive from a woman aged 25-40 years in good health.

The chain employs TRBV9 and TRBJ2-7; D ambiguous. Germline V CDR1 and CDR2: SGDLS, YYNGEE. The CDR3 loop spans 14 amino acids. The V gene lost 0 bases and the J gene lost 0 bases, with 7 bases spanning the gap. CDR3 region: CASSVDTFSYEQYF. CDR3 nucleotides: TGTGCCAGCAGCGTAGACACTTTCTCCTACGAGCAGTACTTC. Supplemented by reference TRBV9 and TRBJ2-7, the full variable domain reads DSGVTQTPKHLITATGQRVTLRCSPRSGDLSVYWYQQSLDQGLQFLIQYYNGEERAKGNILERFSAQQFPDLHSELNLSSLELGDSALYFCASSVDTFSYEQYFGPGTRLTVT.

This rearrangement joins TRBV28 to TRBJ2-7, with no clear D. With 3 bases removed from V and 2 bases from J, the gap between germline ends came to 11 bases. The CDR3 loop spans 14 amino acids. Per germline, CDR1 MDHEN and CDR2 SYDVKM. CDR3: CASSFNSPAYEQYF. The CDR3, as DNA: TGTGCCAGCAGTTTTAATAGCCCAGCCTACGAGCAGTACTTC.

This chain links TRBV7-8 with TRBJ1-5; no definite D call. With 1 base removed from V and 4 bases from J, the gap between germline ends came to 11 bases. Per the germline V gene, CDR1 is SGHVS and CDR2 is FQNEAQ. The CDR3 is 15 amino acids. The chain's CDR3 is CASSLGLLGNQPQHF. The CDR3 nucleotides read TGTGCCAGCAGCTTAGGTCTCCTGGGGAATCAGCCCCAGCATTTT.

The V call is TRBV27, the J call TRBJ2-7; 8 bases align to TRBD1. The V gene's germline CDR1 is MNHEY and CDR2 SMNVEV (reference sequence). This CDR3 is built from 15 residues. J gave up 7 bases and V 6 bases, and 14 bases lay outside the gene matches. CDR3 sequence: CASRLGPGTGGEQYF. The DNA for the CDR3 is TGTGCCAGCAGATTAGGGCCCGGGACAGGTGGGGAGCAGTACTTC.

This chain connects TRBV5-1 to TRBJ2-2; D is perhaps TRBD2 (6 bases). The germline CDR1 and CDR2 sequences are SGHRS and YFSETQ. The CDR3 has 15 amino acids. Trimming took off 5 bases at V and 2 bases at J, with 13 bases between the two ends. In DNA, the CDR3 is TGCGCCAGCAGTGCGCGGGACCCTAACACCGGGGAGCTGTTTTTT. Protein product: CASSARDPNTGELFF.

This clone was counted a single time. This sequence joins TRBV9 and TRBJ2-5, with 10 bases fitting TRBD2. Germline loops: CDR1 SGDLS, CDR2 YYNGEE. The CDR3 covers 13 residues. Trimming cost V 7 bases and J 3 bases; bases outside gene matches: 3. Here the CDR3 DNA reads TGTGCCAGCCGAGGGACTAGCGAAGAGACCCAGTACTTC. This translates into CASRGTSEETQYF.

The rearrangement uses TRBV28 and TRBJ1-5, with unresolved D. The CDR3 spans 15 residues. In germline, CDR1 is MDHEN, CDR2 SYDVKM. Trimming took off 7 bases at V and 5 bases at J, with 18 bases between the two ends. The CDR3 loop reads CASNRRASGHQPQHF. The CDR3 DNA reads TGTGCCAGCAATAGGCGGGCTTCTGGACATCAGCCCCAGCATTTT.

The chain has TRBV5-4 and TRBJ1-2; D is undetermined. Germline values: CDR1 SGHNT, CDR2 YYREEE (reference sequence). The CDR3 totals 15 residues. Trimming shortened V by 4 bases and J by 0 bases, and 13 bases separated the two germline ends. The CDR3 loop reads CASSQDSTANYGYTF. CDR3 nucleotides: TGTGCCAGCAGCCAAGATAGTACAGCTAACTATGGCTACACCTTC.

J is TRBJ2-2 and V is TRBV7-2; no reliable D call. This CDR3 contains 16 residues. The germline V and J ends were trimmed by 6 bases and 6 bases, with 20 bases remaining between them. In germline, CDR1 is SGHTA, CDR2 FQGNSA. The CDR3 protein is CASSRTASSRAGELFF. The CDR3 DNA is TGTGCCAGCAGTCGGACCGCCTCAAGTCGGGCCGGGGAGCTGTTTTTT.

The chain links TRBV7-8 to TRBJ2-2; the match to TRBD2 covers 15 bases. V lost 3 bases to trimming and J lost 2 bases; unmatched junction nucleotides: 1. The CDR3 contains 17 residues. The germline CDR1 and CDR2 sequences are SGHVS and FQNEAQ. CDR3 bases: TGTGCCAGCAGCTTGGGACTAGCGGGAGGTAACACCGGGGAGCTGTTTTTT. Protein product: CASSLGLAGGNTGELFF.

The V call is TRBV10-1, the J call TRBJ1-1; D gene ambiguous. Trimming took off 5 bases at V and 1 base at J, with 8 bases between the two ends. Germline values: CDR1 WNHNN, CDR2 SYGVQD (reference sequence). The CDR3 has 13 residues. The CDR3 region has the DNA TGCGCCAGCAGTACGGGGAGGAACACTGAAGCTTTCTTT. Its protein product is CASSTGRNTEAFF.

This clone was seen just once. This rearrangement joins TRBV19 to TRBJ2-2, with 13 bases identical to TRBD2. The CDR3 has 18 residues. The ends lost 5 bases at V and 5 bases at J; junction bases unmatched: 11. CDR1 LNHDA and CDR2 SQIVND come from the germline V gene (reference sequence). CDR3 residues: CASSVPTSGRGWTGELFF. The CDR3 nucleotides are TGTGCCAGTAGTGTGCCAACTAGCGGGAGGGGTTGGACCGGGGAGCTGTTTTTT.

This clone was detected only once. The CDR3 is CASSLAGVGNEQFF. CDR3 DNA: TGTGCCAGCAGCTTAGCGGGAGTGGGGAATGAGCAGTTCTTC. J is TRBJ2-1 and V is TRBV5-6, with 8 positions matching TRBD2. Trimming at V came to 2 bases and at J to 7 bases, leaving 5 bases not matched to a gene. The length of the CDR3 is 14 residues. The germline V gene encodes CDR1 SGHDT and CDR2 YYEEEE.

This chain joins TRBV9 and TRBJ2-3; TRBD2 is a possible D gene (6 bases). Germline V gene data show CDR1 as SGDLS and CDR2 as YYNGEE. V was cut by 0 bases and J by 1 base, with 12 bases left in between. The CDR3 contains 16 residues. The CDR3 reads CASSVDGGGGTDTQYF. Written as DNA, the CDR3 is TGTGCCAGCAGCGTAGATGGGGGAGGAGGCACAGATACGCAGTATTTT. The whole variable domain, remainder taken from reference TRBV9 and TRBJ2-3, is DSGVTQTPKHLITATGQRVTLRCSPRSGDLSVYWYQQSLDQGLQFLIQYYNGEERAKGNILERFSAQQFPDLHSELNLSSLELGDSALYFCASSVDGGGGTDTQYFGPGTRLTVL.

The chain is built from TRBV19 and TRBJ2-1; TRBD2 aligns across 9 bases. The CDR3 extends over 13 amino acids. The V and J ends lost 8 bases and 9 bases, in that order; junction bases with no gene match: 8. CDR1 LNHDA and CDR2 SQIVND come from the germline V gene (reference sequence). In nucleotides, the CDR3 is TGTGCCAGTTGCCTAGCGGGATTGTGTGAGCAGTTCTTC. Residues: CASCLAGLCEQFF.

The rearrangement links TRBV5-4 to TRBJ1-4; D not certain. The CDR3 sequence is 14 residues long. In germline, CDR1 is SGHNT, CDR2 YYREEE (reference sequence). Trimming removed 0 bases at V and 7 bases at J, with 10 bases between. DNA of the CDR3: TGTGCCAGCAGCTTGGGAGAGCGCCCTGAAAAACTGTTTTTT. This sequence encodes CASSLGERPEKLFF. Full variable domain (rest looked up from reference TRBV5-4 and TRBJ1-4): ETGVTQSPTHLIKTRGQQVTLRCSSQSGHNTVSWYQQALGQGPQFIFQYYREEENGRGNFPPRFSGLQFPNYSSELNVNALELDDSALYLCASSLGERPEKLFFGSGTQLSVL.

As for this clone: Distinct nucleotide sequences in the sample also encode this CDR3. The V call is TRBV5-5, the J call TRBJ2-7, with 10 positions matching TRBD1. Trimming cost V 0 bases and J 7 bases; bases outside gene matches: 4. This CDR3 contains 14 residues. CDR1 is SGHKS and CDR2 is YYEKEE in the germline V gene (reference sequence). Here the CDR3 DNA reads TGTGCCAGCAGCTTGGGGGACAGGGGTTATGAGCAGTACTTC. Translation gives CASSLGDRGYEQYF.

The J gene is TRBJ2-2, the V gene TRBV7-9, with D uncertain. Trimming pared 3 bases from V and 5 bases from J, leaving 13 bases between. This CDR3 comprises 15 residues. The germline V gene has CDR1 SEHNR and CDR2 FQNEAQ (reference sequence). This CDR3 reads CASSFAQMETGELFF. The CDR3 nucleotides are TGTGCCAGCAGCTTTGCCCAAATGGAAACCGGGGAGCTGTTTTTT.

This clone was counted a few times. The rearrangement joins TRBV7-9 to TRBJ2-7, with D uncertain. The CDR3 totals 17 residues. V was shortened by 3 bases and J by 6 bases, with 24 bases between the two germline ends. Germline CDR1 SEHNR, CDR2 FQNEAQ (reference sequence). CDR3 sequence (DNA): TGTGCCAGCAGCTTCCAACTGACGCCCACCGCATCTGGCGAGCAGTACTTC. It encodes CASSFQLTPTASGEQYF. The entire variable domain, with the rest obtained from reference TRBV7-9 and TRBJ2-7, is as follows: DTGVSQNPRHKITKRGQNVTFRCDPISEHNRLYWYRQTLGQGPEFLTYFQNEAQLEKSRLLSDRFSAERPKGSFSTLEIQRTEQGDSAMYLCASSFQLTPTASGEQYFGPGTRLTVT.

The count of this clone is one. The chain combines TRBV7-9 with TRBJ2-1, with D perhaps TRBD1 (6 bases). This CDR3 has 13 residues. V was cut by 5 bases and J by 10 bases, with 15 bases left in between. Germline-derived CDR1 and CDR2 are SEHNR and FQNEAQ (reference sequence). For the CDR3, the DNA is TGTGCCAGCAGCCCAGGGGTGAGCGGCGAGCAGTTCTTC. It specifies CASSPGVSGEQFF.

This chain joins TRBV4-1 and TRBJ1-1, with 7 bases aligning to TRBD1. CDR1 is MGHRA and CDR2 is YSYEKL in the germline V gene. V was clipped by 0 bases and J by 3 bases; unmatched bases: 4. The CDR3 loop spans 15 amino acids. CDR3 protein: CASSQERGRDTEAFF. The CDR3 coding sequence is TGCGCCAGCAGCCAAGAGAGGGGGCGCGACACTGAAGCTTTCTTT.